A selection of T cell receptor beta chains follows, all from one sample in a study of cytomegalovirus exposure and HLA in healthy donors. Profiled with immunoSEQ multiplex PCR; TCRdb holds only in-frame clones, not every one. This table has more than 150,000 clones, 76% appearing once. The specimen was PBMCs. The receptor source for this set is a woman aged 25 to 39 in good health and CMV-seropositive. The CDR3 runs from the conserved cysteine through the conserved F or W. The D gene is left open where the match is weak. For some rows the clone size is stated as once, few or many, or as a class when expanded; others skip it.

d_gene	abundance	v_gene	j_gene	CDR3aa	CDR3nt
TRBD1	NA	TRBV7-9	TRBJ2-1	CASSVQGAGEQFF	TGTGCCAGCAGCGTGCAGGGGGCGGGAGAGCAGTTCTTC
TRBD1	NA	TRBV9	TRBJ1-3	CASGQGASGNTIYF	TGTGCCAGCGGACAGGGCGCTTCTGGAAACACCATATATTTT
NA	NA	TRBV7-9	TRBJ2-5	CASRLGGETQYF	TGTGCCAGCAGGCTTGGAGGAGAGACCCAGTACTTC
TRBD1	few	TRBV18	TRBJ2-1	CASSPQGALIYNEQFF	TGTGCCAGCTCACCACAGGGGGCCCTAATCTACAATGAGCAGTTCTTC
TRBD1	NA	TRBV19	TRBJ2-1	CASSPQQGHEQFF	TGTGCCAGTAGTCCACAACAGGGGCATGAGCAGTTCTTC
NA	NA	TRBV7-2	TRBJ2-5	CASSLEEVFQETQYF	TGTGCCAGCAGCTTAGAGGAGGTTTTCCAAGAGACCCAGTACTTC
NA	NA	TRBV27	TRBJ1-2	CASSFRGQFNYGYTF	TGTGCCAGCAGTTTTAGAGGGCAGTTTAACTATGGCTACACCTTC
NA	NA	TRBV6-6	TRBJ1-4	CASSYSQGQGEKLFF	TGTGCCAGCAGTTACTCGCAGGGGCAGGGCGAAAAACTGTTTTTT
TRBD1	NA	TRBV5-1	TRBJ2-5	CASSLRQGAGGETQYF	TGCGCCAGCAGCCTCCGACAGGGGGCCGGGGGAGAGACCCAGTACTTC
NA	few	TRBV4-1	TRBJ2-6	CASSESGAGANVLTF	TGCGCCAGCAGCGAATCGGGGGCTGGGGCCAACGTCCTGACTTTC
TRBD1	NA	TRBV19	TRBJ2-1	CASTTDDRGLFYNEQFF	TGTGCCAGTACCACCGACGACAGGGGGCTGTTCTACAATGAGCAGTTCTTC
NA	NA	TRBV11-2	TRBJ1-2	CASSLGSSVYGYTF	TGTGCCAGCAGCTTAGGATCCAGCGTCTATGGCTACACCTTC
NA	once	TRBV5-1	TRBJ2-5	CASSLQSRQETQYF	TGCGCCAGCAGCCTCCAGTCCCGACAAGAGACCCAGTACTTC
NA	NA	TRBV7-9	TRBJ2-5	CSSSLGHNIETQYF	TGTTCCAGCAGCTTAGGACATAATATCGAGACCCAGTACTTC
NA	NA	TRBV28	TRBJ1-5	CASRHTVTLNQPQHF	TGTGCCAGCAGACATACAGTCACCCTTAATCAGCCCCAGCATTTT
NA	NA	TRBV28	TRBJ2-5	CASSLWSGGQETQYF	TGTGCCAGCAGTTTATGGTCCGGGGGTCAAGAGACCCAGTACTTC
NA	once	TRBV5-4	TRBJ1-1	CASSSPGGNTEAFF	TGTGCCAGCAGCTCCCCGGGAGGTAACACTGAAGCTTTCTTT
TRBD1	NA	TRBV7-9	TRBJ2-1	CASSHGQASYNEQFF	TGTGCCAGCAGCCATGGACAGGCGTCCTACAATGAGCAGTTCTTC
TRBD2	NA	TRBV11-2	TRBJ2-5	CASSLEAGGGRETQYF	TGTGCCAGCAGCTTAGAGGCGGGGGGAGGTCGAGAGACCCAGTACTTC
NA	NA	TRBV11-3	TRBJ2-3	CASRPGTTSTDTQYF	TGTGCCAGCAGACCTGGGACAACTAGCACAGATACGCAGTATTTT
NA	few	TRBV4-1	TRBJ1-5	CASSQDPVNQPQHF	TGCGCCAGCAGCCAAGACCCGGTCAATCAGCCCCAGCATTTT
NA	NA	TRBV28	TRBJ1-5	CASSFATAGQPQHF	TGTGCCAGCAGCTTTGCTACCGCAGGTCAGCCCCAGCATTTT
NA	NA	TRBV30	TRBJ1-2	CAWSVGQPYGYTF	TGTGCCTGGAGTGTCGGACAGCCCTATGGCTACACCTTC
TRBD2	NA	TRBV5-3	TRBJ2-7	CARSPGGGGRGSEQYF	TGTGCCAGAAGCCCCGGAGGCGGGGGGAGGGGGTCCGAGCAGTACTTC
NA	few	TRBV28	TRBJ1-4	CASSSWTTTNEKLFF	TGTGCCAGCAGTTCATGGACGACTACTAATGAAAAACTGTTTTTT
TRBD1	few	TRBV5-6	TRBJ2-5	CASSLSEGAMETQYF	TGTGCCAGCAGCTTAAGCGAGGGGGCTATGGAGACCCAGTACTTC
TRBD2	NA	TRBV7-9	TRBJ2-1	CASSPGLAASYNEQFF	TGTGCCAGCAGCCCCGGGCTAGCGGCAAGCTACAATGAGCAGTTCTTC
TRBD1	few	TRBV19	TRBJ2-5	CASSIRTGGSETQYF	TGTGCCAGTAGTATACGGACAGGGGGAAGCGAGACCCAGTACTTC
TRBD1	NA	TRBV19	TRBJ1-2	CASRGQGAGGYTF	TGTGCCAGTAGGGGACAGGGGGCCGGTGGCTACACCTTC
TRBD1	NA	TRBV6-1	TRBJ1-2	CASSDLIWRDSHGYTF	TGTGCCAGCAGTGATCTAATTTGGCGGGACAGCCATGGCTACACCTTC
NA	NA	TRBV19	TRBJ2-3	CASSWRPGIDTQYF	TGTGCCAGTAGTTGGCGGCCGGGGATAGATACGCAGTATTTT
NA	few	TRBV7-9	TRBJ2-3	CASSPAGFSGEQYF	TGTGCCAGCAGCCCCGCTGGGTTCTCCGGGGAACAGTATTTT
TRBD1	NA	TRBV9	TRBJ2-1	CASSFSGTGGRNEQFF	TGTGCCAGCAGCTTCTCCGGGACAGGGGGGAGAAATGAGCAGTTCTTC
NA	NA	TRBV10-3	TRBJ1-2	CAISEERVSYTF	TGTGCCATCAGTGAGGAGAGGGTTAGCTACACCTTC
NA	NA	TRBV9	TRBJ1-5	CASSDDRISGQPQHF	TGTGCCAGCAGCGACGACAGGATCTCGGGACAGCCCCAGCATTTT
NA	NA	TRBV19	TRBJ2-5	CASSDGGSQETQYF	TGTGCCAGTAGCGACGGAGGCTCGCAAGAGACCCAGTACTTC
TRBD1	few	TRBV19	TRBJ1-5	CASSKTGVMDQPQHF	TGTGCCAGTAGCAAAACAGGGGTTATGGATCAGCCCCAGCATTTT
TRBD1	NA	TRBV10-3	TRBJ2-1	CAIKPGTAPYNEQFF	TGTGCCATCAAACCCGGGACAGCACCCTACAATGAGCAGTTCTTC
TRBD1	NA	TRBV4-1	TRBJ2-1	CASRPLPGQVMNEQFF	TGCGCCAGCAGGCCCCTCCCGGGACAGGTTATGAATGAGCAGTTCTTC
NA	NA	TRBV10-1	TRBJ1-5	CASSPGTSQPQHF	TGCGCCAGCAGTCCCGGTACGAGTCAGCCCCAGCATTTT
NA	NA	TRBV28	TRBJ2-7	CASSLEITYEQYF	TGTGCCAGCAGTTTGGAGATAACCTACGAGCAGTACTTC
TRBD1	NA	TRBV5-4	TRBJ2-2	CASSLEGRTGGLAGELFF	TGTGCCAGCAGCTTGGAGGGACGGACAGGGGGCCTCGCCGGGGAGCTGTTTTTT
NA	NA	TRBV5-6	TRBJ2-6	CASSFFSGANVLTF	TGTGCCAGCAGCTTTTTCTCGGGGGCCAACGTCCTGACTTTC
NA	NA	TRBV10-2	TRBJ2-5	CASSRNQETQYF	TGCGCCAGCTCCAGAAACCAAGAGACCCAGTACTTC